This T cell receptor beta chain was sequenced in a study of cytomegalovirus exposure and HLA in healthy donors. Study-level points and caveats: The study designated 164 TCR beta chains cytomegalovirus-associated.

Germline values: CDR1 MNHNY, CDR2 SVGAGI (reference sequence). The CDR3 runs to 11 residues. V lost 6 bases and J 5 bases, leaving 6 bases between the germline ends. It was with 60 Vbeta and 13 Jbeta primers that the PCR ran. Only in-frame clones appear in the TCRdb table, and some are missing; sequencing was by immunoSEQ multiplex PCR. Among about 150,000 clones listed, 70% to 85% were seen once. Concerning this clone itself: Antigen: not known.

This clonotype was obtained from a man between 18 and 35 years old in good health and CMV-seronegative. The chain recombines TRBV6-6 with TRBJ2-3; D gene uncertain. The sequencing input was PBMCs. The CDR3 DNA follows: TGTGCCAGCAGCCCCGTAGATACGCAGTATTTT. Translated: CASSPVDTQYF.